The 9 T cell receptor beta chains below all came from one sample that was sequenced in a study of blood T cell repertoires in COVID-19 (dated by TCRdb to about 2020). The method behind the library was the immunoSEQ multiplex PCR assay. TCRdb took this table from immuneACCESS and kept in-frame rearrangements with V and J called. Such tables lack part of the clones; where checked against another copy, unresolved V genes explain under half of the gap, and the rest is unexplained. The sample table records some 270,000 clones; around 90% of these occur just once. The ten largest make up about 4% of the sample. Source material: PBMCs or T cells enriched from blood (not recorded which). These receptors all come from a woman aged 30 to 39 with acute COVID-19.

V gene TRBV27 combines with J gene TRBJ1-1; possible D gene TRBD1, 5 bases. The germline V and J ends were trimmed by 2 bases and 7 bases, with 11 bases remaining between them. Looked up from germline, CDR1 is MNHEY and CDR2 is SMNVEV (reference sequence). CDR3 length: 13 amino acids. As DNA, the CDR3 is TGTGCCAGCAGTTTAACAGGAACCAGTGAAGCTTTCTTT. It specifies CASSLTGTSEAFF.

This clone was picked up one time. The chain recombines TRBV4-1 with TRBJ2-3; 8 bases map to TRBD2. Germline V CDR1 and CDR2: MGHRA, YSYEKL. The CDR3 is made up of 17 amino acids. V lost 3 bases to trimming and J lost 2 bases; unmatched junction nucleotides: 10. The CDR3 coding sequence is TGCGCCAGCAGCCAGGGGGGTGATAGCGGGACCACAGATACGCAGTATTTT. It codes for CASSQGGDSGTTDTQYF.

As regards this clone: This same CDR3 is encoded by further DNA sequences in the sample. The CDR3 loop is CASSKTGGYGYTF. The CDR3 DNA follows: TGTGCCAGCAGTAAGACAGGGGGCTATGGCTACACCTTC. The chain carries TRBV28 and TRBJ1-2; 9 bases match TRBD1. CDR3 length: 13 amino acids. Losses at the gene ends were 5 bases for V and 4 bases for J; bases not matched to a gene: 2. CDR1 and CDR2 (germline): MDHEN, SYDVKM.

The chain has TRBV19 and TRBJ2-1, with TRBD2 matching over 9 bases. The J segment lost 7 bases and the V segment lost 4 bases, leaving 8 bases of the junction unmatched. Germline V lookup: CDR1 LNHDA, CDR2 SQIVND (reference sequence). The CDR3 extends over 15 amino acids. Here the CDR3 DNA reads TGTGCCAGTAGTAGAATAGCGGGAGAGCTTAATGAGCAGTTCTTC. Amino acids: CASSRIAGELNEQFF.

The chain links TRBV19 to TRBJ2-7; 10 nucleotides match TRBD1. Germline V CDR1 and CDR2: LNHDA, SQIVND (reference sequence). The CDR3 extends over 14 amino acids. The ends lost 6 bases at V and 6 bases at J; junction bases unmatched: 8. In DNA form, the CDR3 reads TGTGCCAGTAGACAGCCGGGACAGGGGTTCGAGCAGTACTTC. This codes for CASRQPGQGFEQYF.

This clone was counted between two and nine times. The chain recombines TRBV28 with TRBJ2-7; D is undetermined. This CDR3 is 10 amino acids long. Per the germline V gene, CDR1 is MDHEN and CDR2 is SYDVKM. V dropped 6 bases and J dropped 4 bases, with 4 bases sitting between them. The CDR3 DNA reads TGTGCCAGCAGGCGTTACGAGCAGTACTTC. Protein sequence: CASRRYEQYF. The full variable domain, in which reference TRBV28 and TRBJ2-7 provide the parts outside the CDR3, is DVKVTQSSRYLVKRTGEKVFLECVQDMDHENMFWYRQDPGLGLRLIYFSYDVKMKEKGDIPEGYSVSREKKERFSLILESASTNQTSMYLCASRRYEQYFGPGTRLTVT.

V usage is TRBV28 and J usage is TRBJ1-5, with D possibly TRBD1 on 6 matching bases. The germline gives CDR1 MDHEN, CDR2 SYDVKM. V shed 2 bases and J shed 7 bases, with 15 bases lying between them. The CDR3 covers 15 residues. CDR3 residues: CASSLRGAGVQPQHF. For the CDR3, the DNA is TGTGCCAGCAGTTTACGGGGGGCAGGGGTACAGCCCCAGCATTTT.

Comments on this clone: A junction boundary mismatches the germline segment, possibly from a read error. The V gene is TRBV6-2 or TRBV6-3, the J gene TRBJ2-4; 8 nucleotides match TRBD1. The CDR3 extends over 11 amino acids. CDR1 and CDR2 (germline): MNHEY, SVGEGT. CDR3 nucleotide sequence: TGTGCCAGCAGTTATCGTCCGAGACAGGGGTTC. It yields the protein CASSYRPRQGF.

The V and J genes are TRBV19 and TRBJ1-6; D gene unclear. CDR3 length: 16 residues. V lost 5 bases and J 0 bases, leaving 11 bases between the germline ends. Germline V gives CDR1 LNHDA, CDR2 SQIVND (reference sequence). The CDR3 DNA is TGTGCCAGTAGTGGGAGCTTGAGCTCCTATAATTCACCCCTCCACTTT. Translated, it gives CASSGSLSSYNSPLHF.